This TCR beta chain derives from a study of shared clonotypes between healthy human individuals. Here immunoSEQ multiplex PCR was the method, and the copy in TCRdb shows in-frame clones only, minus some. The table shows 550,000 to 800,000 clones, with approximately 79% occurring only once. Deletions cut 3 bases from V and 0 bases from J, with 6 bases between. This CDR3 contains 15 residues. In germline, CDR1 is MDHEN, CDR2 SYDVKM. This clone was seen just once. The TCR sequence derives from a woman under 40 in good health. J is TRBJ1-6 and V is TRBV28; D unclear. Sequencing was carried out using memory CD4+ T cells sorted from blood. The subset was: CD45RA-negative fraction. CDR3 protein: CASSLGSSYNSPLHF. The CDR3 coding sequence is TGTGCCAGCAGTTTGGGGAGCTCCTATAATTCACCCCTCCACTTT.